This is a list of T cell receptor beta chains from one sample in a study of cytomegalovirus exposure and HLA in healthy donors. Method: immunoSEQ multiplex PCR; TCRdb's copy keeps in-frame clones and lacks some. The sample carries around 98,000 clones, about 90% recorded once. Material: PBMCs. The origin of the receptors is a man aged 18-30 years in good health and CMV-seropositive. Each CDR3 is given with its conserved first and last residue. D genes are given only for firm matches. Size tells how often a clone was seen (once, few, many) or the class of an expanded clone, and some rows leave it out.

D gene: -
J gene: TRBJ2-3
clone size: -
V gene: TRBV5-1
CDR3 DNA: TGCGCCAGCAGCTTGGTAGCAGACACAGATACGCAGTATTTT
CDR3 protein: CASSLVADTDTQYF

D gene: -
J gene: TRBJ1-2
clone size: -
V gene: TRBV27
CDR3 DNA: TGTGCCAGCAGTTTAGGGCCCCTAACAAGGGGCTACACCTTC
CDR3 protein: CASSLGPLTRGYTF

D gene: -
J gene: TRBJ2-7
clone size: -
V gene: TRBV7-9
CDR3 DNA: TGTGCCAGCAGCTCTTATACCGGGACAAAAAACGAGCAGTACTTC
CDR3 protein: CASSSYTGTKNEQYF

D gene: -
J gene: TRBJ1-1
clone size: -
V gene: TRBV10-3
CDR3 DNA: TGTGCCATCAGTGAGTCGACGGAGAAGAACACTGAAGCTTTCTTT
CDR3 protein: CAISESTEKNTEAFF

D gene: TRBD1
J gene: TRBJ1-5
clone size: -
V gene: TRBV4-1
CDR3 DNA: TGCGCCAGCAGCCAAGTCCGTGGCAGGGGGGACTGGAGCAATCAGCCCCAGCATTTT
CDR3 protein: CASSQVRGRGDWSNQPQHF

D gene: -
J gene: TRBJ2-1
clone size: -
V gene: TRBV7-2
CDR3 DNA: TGTGCCAGCAGCTTTGCAATAGCGGCCGGTGCCGTTGAGCAGTTCTTC
CDR3 protein: CASSFAIAAGAVEQFF

D gene: TRBD1
J gene: TRBJ1-2
clone size: -
V gene: TRBV2
CDR3 DNA: TGTGCCAGCAGCCCGGGACAGGGGGCTCTGGGAGGCTACACCTTC
CDR3 protein: CASSPGQGALGGYTF

D gene: TRBD1
J gene: TRBJ1-5
clone size: -
V gene: TRBV28
CDR3 DNA: TGTGCCAGCAAAATCGGACAGGGCAATCAGCCCCAGCATTTT
CDR3 protein: CASKIGQGNQPQHF

D gene: -
J gene: TRBJ2-5
clone size: -
V gene: TRBV6-5
CDR3 DNA: TGTGCCAGCAGTTACTTCGTCCAGGGAGAGACCCAGTACTTC
CDR3 protein: CASSYFVQGETQYF

D gene: TRBD1
J gene: TRBJ1-1
clone size: -
V gene: TRBV9
CDR3 DNA: TGTGCCAGCAGCGGGACAGGGGACACTGAAGCTTTCTTT
CDR3 protein: CASSGTGDTEAFF

D gene: -
J gene: TRBJ1-3
clone size: -
V gene: TRBV4-1
CDR3 DNA: TGCGCCAGCAGCCAAGAGGCGGCTGGAAACACCATATATTTT
CDR3 protein: CASSQEAAGNTIYF

D gene: -
J gene: TRBJ2-7
clone size: -
V gene: TRBV4-3
CDR3 DNA: TGCGCCAGCAGCCATGGAAGGACAGCAGACGAGCAGTACTTC
CDR3 protein: CASSHGRTADEQYF

D gene: TRBD1
J gene: TRBJ1-5
clone size: once
V gene: TRBV6-1
CDR3 DNA: TGTGCCAGCAGTGTTAGTTTGGGACAGGTCATTCAGCCCCAGCATTTT
CDR3 protein: CASSVSLGQVIQPQHF